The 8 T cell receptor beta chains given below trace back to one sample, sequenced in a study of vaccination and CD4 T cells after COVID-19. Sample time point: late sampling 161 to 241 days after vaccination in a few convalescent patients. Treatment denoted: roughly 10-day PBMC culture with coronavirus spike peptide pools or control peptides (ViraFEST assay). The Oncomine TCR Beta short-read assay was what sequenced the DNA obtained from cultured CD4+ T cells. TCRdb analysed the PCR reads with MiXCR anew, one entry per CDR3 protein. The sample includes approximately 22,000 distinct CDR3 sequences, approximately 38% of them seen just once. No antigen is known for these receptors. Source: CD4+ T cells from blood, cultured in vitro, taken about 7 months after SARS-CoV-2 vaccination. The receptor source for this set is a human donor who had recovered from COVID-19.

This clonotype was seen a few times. The CDR3 nucleotides are TGTGCCAGCAGCTCTCGGGACGGATTCAATCAGCCCCAGCATTTT. Amino acids: CASSSRDGFNQPQHF. V is TRBV7-8 and J is TRBJ1-5; D perhaps matches TRBD1 (5 bases). The CDR3 is made up of 15 amino acids. V gave up 4 bases and J gave up 3 bases, with 13 bases separating them. CDR1 is SGHVS, CDR2 FQNEAQ, per germline.

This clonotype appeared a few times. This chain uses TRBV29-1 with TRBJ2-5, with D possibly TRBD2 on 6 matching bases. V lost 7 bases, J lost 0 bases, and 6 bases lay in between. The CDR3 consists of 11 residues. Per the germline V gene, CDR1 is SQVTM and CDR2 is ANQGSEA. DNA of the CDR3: TGCAGCGGCGGGGACCAAGAGACCCAGTACTTC. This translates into CSGGDQETQYF.

The CDR3 reads CASSPIETQYF. In DNA, the CDR3 is TGTGCCAGCAGCCCTATAGAGACCCAGTACTTC. This chain links TRBV21-1 with TRBJ2-5. TRBV21-1 is shown as a pseudogene. This CDR3 comprises 11 residues.

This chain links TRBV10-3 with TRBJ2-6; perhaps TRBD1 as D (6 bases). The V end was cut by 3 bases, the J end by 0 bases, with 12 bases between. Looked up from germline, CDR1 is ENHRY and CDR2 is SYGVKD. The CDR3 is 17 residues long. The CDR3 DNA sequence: TGTGCCATCAGTGATTGGGGGCGATACTCTGGGGCCAACGTCCTGACTTTC. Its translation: CAISDWGRYSGANVLTF.

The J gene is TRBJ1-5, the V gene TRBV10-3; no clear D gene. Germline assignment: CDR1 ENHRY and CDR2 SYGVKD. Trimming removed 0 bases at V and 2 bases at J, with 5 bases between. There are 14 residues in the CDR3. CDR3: CAISESGGNQPQHF. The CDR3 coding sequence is TGTGCCATCAGTGAGTCCGGGGGCAATCAGCCCCAGCATTTT.

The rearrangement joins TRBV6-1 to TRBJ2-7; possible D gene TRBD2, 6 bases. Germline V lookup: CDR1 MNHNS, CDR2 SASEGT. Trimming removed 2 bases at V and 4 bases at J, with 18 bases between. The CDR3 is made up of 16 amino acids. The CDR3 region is CASSEFPLTTRYEQYF. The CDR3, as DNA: TGTGCCAGCAGTGAATTCCCCCTCACGACTAGATACGAGCAGTACTTC.

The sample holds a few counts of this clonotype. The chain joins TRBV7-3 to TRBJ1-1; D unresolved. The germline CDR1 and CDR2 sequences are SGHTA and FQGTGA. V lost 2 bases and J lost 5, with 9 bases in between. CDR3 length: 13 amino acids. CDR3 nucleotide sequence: TGTGCCAGCAGCTTAGATCGCTCTACTGAAGCTTTCTTT. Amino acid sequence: CASSLDRSTEAFF.

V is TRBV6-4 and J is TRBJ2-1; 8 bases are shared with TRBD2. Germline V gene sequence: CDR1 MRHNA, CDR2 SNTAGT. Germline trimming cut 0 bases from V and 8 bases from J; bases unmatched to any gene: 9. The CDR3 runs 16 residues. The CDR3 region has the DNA TGTGCCAGCAGTGACTCGATAAGCGGGAGAATCGATGAGCAGTTCTTC. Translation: CASSDSISGRIDEQFF.